One and the same sample provided the 21 T cell receptor beta chains below, sequenced in a study of blood T cell repertoires in COVID-19. Some clones are missing from TCRdb's copy, which holds only in-frame ones; the method was immunoSEQ multiplex PCR. Here the sample spans about 310,000 clones, 90% being singletons. The sequencing sample was made of peripheral blood. The receptors here all came from a woman aged 40 to 49 with COVID-19, enrolled during active disease.

This sequence joins TRBV7-9 and TRBJ1-2; 8 nucleotides line up with TRBD1. In germline, CDR1 is SEHNR, CDR2 FQNEAQ (reference sequence). V shed 4 bases and J 4 bases; nucleotides not matched to a gene: 8. This CDR3 spans 15 amino acids. The CDR3 DNA reads TGTGCCAGCAGCTCATACCGGGACAGGTCCTATGGCTACACCTTC. Protein sequence: CASSSYRDRSYGYTF.

CDR3 amino acids: CASSLQLSSYNEQFF. The CDR3 DNA reads TGTGCCAGCAGTCTCCAACTTAGCTCCTACAATGAGCAGTTCTTC. This chain links TRBV28 with TRBJ2-1; D gene ambiguous. Germline CDR1 MDHEN, CDR2 SYDVKM. The germline V and J ends were trimmed by 5 bases and 0 bases, with 11 bases remaining between them. CDR3 length: 15 residues.

CDR3 residues: CASSQLGRGPEQYF. CDR3 sequence (DNA): TGTGCCAGCAGCCAATTGGGCAGGGGGCCCGAGCAGTACTTC. The chain links TRBV3-1 (or the pseudogene TRBV3-2) to TRBJ2-7, with 8 bases that match TRBD1. Germline V gene lookup returns CDR1 LGHDT and CDR2 YNNKEL (reference sequence). The CDR3 totals 14 residues. V dropped 2 bases and J dropped 6; count of bases not matched to a gene: 6.

The gene calls are TRBV7-2 and TRBJ2-3; D possibly corresponds to TRBD1 (7 bases). Germline-derived CDR1 and CDR2 are SGHTA and FQGNSA. The V end lost 4 bases, the J end lost 7 bases, and 18 bases lay between the germline ends. This CDR3 comprises 15 residues. This CDR3 is CASSSRDRRVNTQYF. Here the CDR3 DNA reads TGTGCCAGCAGCTCGCGGGACAGACGTGTTAATACGCAGTATTTT.

V usage is TRBV9 and J usage is TRBJ2-1, with TRBD2 matching 12 bases. This CDR3 spans 15 amino acids. V was pared by 3 bases and J by 8 bases, with 6 bases of the junction left unmatched. Germline V lookup: CDR1 SGDLS, CDR2 YYNGEE. Here the CDR3 reads CASSGLAGGPDEQFF. The CDR3, as DNA: TGTGCCAGCAGCGGGCTAGCGGGGGGGCCAGATGAGCAGTTCTTC.

The CDR3 here is CASNIQGAWGSPLHF. CDR3 in DNA: TGTGCCAGCAACATTCAGGGGGCGTGGGGTTCACCCCTCCACTTT. The chain is built from TRBV28 and TRBJ1-6; 8 bases fit TRBD1. There are 15 residues in the CDR3. Germline assignment: CDR1 MDHEN and CDR2 SYDVKM. Losses at the gene ends were 7 bases for V and 9 bases for J; bases not matched to a gene: 11.

The chain uses TRBV27 and TRBJ1-1; 9 bases agree with TRBD1. Germline CDR1 reads MNHEY; CDR2 reads SMNVEV (reference sequence). V was pared by 6 bases and J by 4 bases, with 6 bases of the junction left unmatched. The CDR3 is 14 amino acids. CDR3 coding DNA: TGTGCCAGCAGCCTACAGGGGGCCAGCACTGAAGCTTTCTTT. It yields the protein CASSLQGASTEAFF.

The V and J genes are TRBV11-2 and TRBJ2-1; 9 bases are a match to TRBD1. Germline assignment: CDR1 SGHAT and CDR2 FQNNGV. This CDR3 has 18 amino acids. V shed 2 bases and J 2 bases; nucleotides not matched to a gene: 10. CDR3 protein: CASSLSLKDRGPYNEQFF. The CDR3 bases are TGTGCCAGCAGCTTAAGCCTGAAGGACAGGGGCCCCTACAATGAGCAGTTCTTC.

This clone was seen once. The DNA for the CDR3 is TGCAGCGTTGGAGGGACAGCCGACTCTGGAAACACCATATATTTT. Translated, it gives CSVGGTADSGNTIYF. The chain recombines TRBV29-1 with TRBJ1-3, with 7 bases that match TRBD1. J was trimmed by 0 bases and V by 4 bases; bases with no gene match: 6. CDR3 length: 15 amino acids. Germline V gene data show CDR1 as SQVTM and CDR2 as ANQGSEA.

A single count supports this clone. The chain links TRBV6-2 or TRBV6-3 to TRBJ1-4; 10 nucleotides align to TRBD1. V shed 5 bases, J shed 6 bases, and the junction held 6 bases outside the gene matches. Germline CDR1 reads MNHEY; CDR2 reads SVGEGT. CDR3 length: 15 residues. The CDR3, as DNA: TGTGCCAGCAGTCCCGCCGGGACAGGGGATGAAAAACTGTTTTTT. Protein sequence: CASSPAGTGDEKLFF.

The chain links TRBV14 to TRBJ1-6, with D perhaps TRBD1 (6 bases). The CDR3 consists of 12 residues. The V end was cut by 5 bases, the J end by 7 bases, with 6 bases between. Germline V gene lookup returns CDR1 SGHDN and CDR2 FVKESK. CDR3 region: CASSGQNSPLHF. CDR3 DNA: TGTGCCAGCAGCGGACAGAATTCACCCCTCCACTTT.

J is TRBJ2-7 and V is TRBV5-8; 9 bases line up with TRBD2. Germline V gene lookup returns CDR1 SGHTS and CDR2 YDEGEE. V shed 5 bases, J shed 0 bases, and the junction held 12 bases outside the gene matches. This CDR3 contains 17 residues. In DNA form, the CDR3 reads TGTGCCAGCAGTTATGAAGCGGGGGGCTCGAGCTCCTACGAGCAGTACTTC. It yields the protein CASSYEAGGSSSYEQYF.

The chain has TRBV6-6 and TRBJ1-2, with TRBD1 matching over 8 bases. Trimming cost V 6 bases and J 5 bases; bases outside gene matches: 5. The CDR3 spans 13 residues. The germline V gene has CDR1 MNHNY and CDR2 SVGAGI (reference sequence). CDR3 DNA sequence: TGTGCCAGCAGACCAGGGGGCGGTTATGGCTACACCTTC. It specifies CASRPGGGYGYTF.

The chain has TRBV9 and TRBJ2-2, with 13 bases lining up with TRBD2. This CDR3 has 16 amino acids. Germline CDR1 is SGDLS and CDR2 is YYNGEE. V gave up 3 bases and J gave up 8 bases; unmatched junction bases: 7. In DNA, the CDR3 is TGTGCCAGCAGCGCCAGACTAGCGGGGGGACTTGGGGAGCTGTTTTTT. Its translation: CASSARLAGGLGELFF.

This chain joins TRBV18 and TRBJ2-3; 8 bases align to TRBD2. The trim removed 8 bases at V and 1 base at J, leaving 8 bases unmatched. Germline lookup yields CDR1 KGHSH and CDR2 LQKENI. The CDR3 sequence is 15 residues long. CDR3 in DNA: TGTGCCAGCCACAGGGCCGGGGGGGGCACAGATACGCAGTATTTT. Translating gives CASHRAGGGTDTQYF.

The chain uses TRBV14 and TRBJ2-2, with 13 nucleotides matching TRBD2. J gave up 5 bases and V 1 base, and 7 bases lay outside the gene matches. The CDR3 loop spans 18 amino acids. The V gene's germline CDR1 is SGHDN and CDR2 FVKESK. Written as DNA, the CDR3 is TGTGCCAGCAGCCAAGCTAGGACTAGCGGGAGAAGAACCGGGGAGCTGTTTTTT. It codes for CASSQARTSGRRTGELFF.

CDR3 amino acids: CASSSGTVVQPQHF. CDR3 sequence (DNA): TGTGCCAGCAGTTCGGGGACAGTGGTTCAGCCCCAGCATTTT. The chain uses TRBV28 and TRBJ1-5; 7 bases are shared with TRBD1. This CDR3 is built from 14 residues. V gave up 4 bases and J gave up 6 bases; unmatched junction bases: 6. Germline V gene lookup returns CDR1 MDHEN and CDR2 SYDVKM.

The rearrangement uses TRBV15 and TRBJ2-1; 7 positions agree with TRBD2. Trimming removed 0 bases from V and 2 bases from J; junction bases left unmatched: 1. The CDR3 is made up of 15 amino acids. Germline CDR1 and CDR2: LNHNV and YYDKDF (reference sequence). As DNA, the CDR3 is TGTGCCACCAGCAGAGAGCTAGCGGCCTACAATGAGCAGTTCTTC. Protein: CATSRELAAYNEQFF.

This clone came up once. The chain recombines TRBV30 with TRBJ2-7; D might be TRBD2 (5 bases). The V gene's germline CDR1 is GTSNPN and CDR2 SVGIG (reference sequence). CDR3 length: 15 residues. Trimming removed 0 bases from V and 4 bases from J, with 16 bases in between. In nucleotides, the CDR3 is TGTGCCTGGAGTGTAAGCGGTCCCTCTTTTTACGAGCAGTACTTC. Amino acids: CAWSVSGPSFYEQYF.

This clone was seen only a few times. The CDR3 nucleotides read TGTGCCTGGAGTGTCTACAGGGCCCCCTATGGCTACACCTTC. It yields the protein CAWSVYRAPYGYTF. V is TRBV30 and J is TRBJ1-2; TRBD1 might be the D (6 bases). There are 14 residues in the CDR3. Germline CDR1 is GTSNPN and CDR2 is SVGIG (reference sequence). V lost 0 bases and J lost 4, with 12 bases in between.

This sequence joins TRBV6-6 and TRBJ1-1; D gene uncertain. In germline, CDR1 is MNHNY, CDR2 SVGAGI (reference sequence). Trimming shortened V by 6 bases and J by 0 bases, and 14 bases separated the two germline ends. This CDR3 spans 15 amino acids. The chain's CDR3 is CASRLEAALNTEAFF. The CDR3 nucleotides are TGTGCCAGCAGGCTAGAAGCAGCTTTGAACACTGAAGCTTTCTTT.